Shown below are 15 T cell receptor beta chains from a single sample sequenced in a study of T-cell reconstitution after alpha-beta-depleted transplantation in children. Construction of the TCRbeta library involved unique molecular identifiers. TCRdb reanalysed the PCR reads using MiXCR and keeps one entry per CDR3 protein. Of under 750,000 distinct CDR3 sequences in the sample, about 23% were seen once. Source: PBMCs, mostly from graft donor cells, taken 360 days after TCRalphabeta/CD19-depleted stem cell transplant. The origin of the receptors is a boy younger than two who had a stem cell transplant for acute myeloid leukemia, so the T cells may come from the graft donor.

This clonotype was seen only a few times. The chain is built from TRBV6-1 and TRBJ1-2; tentative D call: TRBD1 (6 bases). This CDR3 is 13 amino acids long. Germline CDR1 reads MNHNS; CDR2 reads SASEGT. V lost 6 bases to trimming and J lost 3 bases, with 11 bases between them. This CDR3 is CASSSGHYYGYTF. CDR3 bases: TGTGCCAGCAGCTCGGGACACTACTATGGCTACACCTTC.

This clonotype came up many times. The V gene is TRBV27, the J gene TRBJ2-2; D ambiguous. The CDR3 runs to 17 residues. Per the germline V gene, CDR1 is MNHEY and CDR2 is SMNVEV (reference sequence). Trimming took off 3 bases at V and 0 bases at J, with 14 bases between the two ends. The CDR3 loop is CASSFGQTVTNTGELFF. The CDR3 coding sequence is TGTGCCAGCAGTTTTGGGCAGACCGTAACGAACACCGGGGAGCTGTTTTTT.

This clonotype was found many times. CDR3 nucleotide sequence: TGTGCCAGCACTAAGTATTGGACTAGCGGGGGCAATGAGCAGTTCTTC. Translated, it gives CASTKYWTSGGNEQFF. V usage is TRBV6-5 and J usage is TRBJ2-1; TRBD2 agrees at 13 bases. CDR3 length: 16 amino acids. From germline, CDR1 is MNHEY and CDR2 SVGAGI. V trimming: 7 bases; J trimming: 6 bases; junction bases outside the gene matches: 9.

In nucleotides, the CDR3 is TGCGCCAGCAGCTTGGGAGTGGGGCATTCACCCCTCCACTTT. It specifies CASSLGVGHSPLHF. V and J are TRBV5-1 and TRBJ1-6; D perhaps matches TRBD1 (5 bases). Germline V lookup: CDR1 SGHRS, CDR2 YFSETQ. The CDR3 length is 14 residues. V lost 0 bases to trimming and J lost 8 bases, with 9 bases between them.

This clonotype was recorded many times. The rearrangement links TRBV28 to TRBJ2-7; a weak D match, TRBD1 (6 bases). CDR1 is MDHEN and CDR2 is SYDVKM in the germline V gene. The CDR3 spans 14 residues. V lost 6 bases and J 3 bases, leaving 15 bases between the germline ends. The CDR3 region is CASSTNRDSYEQYV. CDR3 DNA sequence: TGTGCCAGCAGCACTAACAGGGATAGCTACGAGCAGTACGTC.

This clonotype was observed a few times. This chain connects TRBV7-2 to TRBJ1-1; D is possibly TRBD1 (5 bases). Germline V CDR1 and CDR2: SGHTA, FQGNSA. Trimming stripped 5 bases from V and 0 bases from J, with 16 bases between. There are 16 residues in the CDR3. The CDR3 nucleotides read TGTGCCAGCAGCCGGGGGGGATCTATTATGAACACTGAAGCTTTCTTT. Amino acid sequence: CASSRGGSIMNTEAFF.

Many counts were recorded for this clonotype. V and J are TRBV6-2 or TRBV6-3 and TRBJ1-1; a weak D match, TRBD1 (6 bases). The CDR3 runs to 15 residues. The germline V gene has CDR1 MNHEY and CDR2 SVGEGT. V gave up 2 bases and J gave up 5 bases, with 15 bases separating them. The CDR3: CASSYPEGGRTEAFF. For the CDR3, the DNA is TGTGCCAGCAGTTACCCCGAGGGGGGGCGTACTGAAGCTTTCTTT.

The CDR3 sequence is CASSPSGKNTGELFF. The CDR3 DNA follows: TGTGCCAGCAGCCCCTCCGGGAAGAACACCGGGGAGCTGTTTTTT. J is TRBJ2-2 and V is TRBV6-1; D may be TRBD2 (5 bases). The V and J ends lost 6 bases and 1 base respectively, with 12 bases between them. The germline CDR1 and CDR2 sequences are MNHNS and SASEGT. The CDR3 is 15 residues long.

This clonotype was counted only a few times. The V call is TRBV7-3, the J call TRBJ1-1, with 7 bases identical to TRBD1. Germline assignment: CDR1 SGHTA and CDR2 FQGTGA. The CDR3 consists of 13 residues. V lost 6 bases and J lost 4; bases outside the gene matches: 5. CDR3 sequence reads: CASSTRQGTEAFF. CDR3 DNA: TGTGCCAGCAGTACTCGACAGGGCACTGAAGCTTTCTTT.

V and J are TRBV7-8 and TRBJ1-2; TRBD1 matches at 7 bases. This CDR3 spans 18 amino acids. The V gene's germline CDR1 is SGHVS and CDR2 FQNEAQ. The V and J ends lost 5 bases and 3 bases, in that order; junction bases with no gene match: 18. CDR3 loop: CASSAGILDRQGDYGYTF. CDR3 DNA: TGTGCCAGCAGCGCTGGCATTCTGGACAGACAGGGAGACTATGGCTACACCTTC.

This clonotype was recorded many times. The rearrangement links TRBV7-8 to TRBJ1-1, with D maybe TRBD1 (5 bases). V was clipped by 2 bases and J by 11 bases, with 12 bases between them. Germline lookup yields CDR1 SGHVS and CDR2 FQNEAQ. The CDR3 loop spans 12 amino acids. CDR3 amino acids: CASSLRAGRAFF. CDR3 nucleotide sequence: TGTGCCAGCAGCTTAAGGGCGGGGCGCGCTTTCTTT.

Many counts were recorded for this clonotype. The rearrangement links TRBV18 to TRBJ2-7; D gene ambiguous. CDR1 and CDR2 (germline): KGHSH, LQKENI. Trimming took 3 bases from V and 4 from J, leaving 7 bases between them. This CDR3 is built from 12 residues. The CDR3 is CASSPYGYEQYF. DNA for the CDR3: TGTGCCAGCTCACCCTACGGGTACGAGCAGTACTTC.

This clonotype showed up many times. The rearrangement uses TRBV12-3 or TRBV12-4 and TRBJ2-1; tentative D call: TRBD1 (6 bases). Trimming shortened V by 10 bases and J by 10 bases, and 20 bases separated the two germline ends. The CDR3 totals 13 residues. The CDR3 nucleotides read TGTGCCACCATGTCCGGGACATTACGGGAGCAGTTCTTC. As protein: CATMSGTLREQFF.

This clonotype was counted between two and nine times. V is TRBV27 and J is TRBJ2-3, with 7 bases identical to TRBD2. Trimming removed 6 bases from V and 5 bases from J; junction bases left unmatched: 5. The germline gives CDR1 MNHEY, CDR2 SMNVEV (reference sequence). The CDR3 is made up of 13 amino acids. The DNA for the CDR3 is TGTGCCAGCAGGGGAGGGGTGATAGATACGCAGTATTTT. Protein sequence: CASRGGVIDTQYF.

This clonotype has more than one count but fewer than ten. The gene calls are TRBV6-5 and TRBJ2-7, with 7 bases aligning to TRBD1. The CDR3 has 13 amino acids. V was pared by 0 bases and J by 4 bases, with 0 bases of the junction left unmatched. CDR1 and CDR2 from the germline V gene are MNHEY and SVGAGI. The CDR3 reads CASSYSTGYEQYV. The CDR3 DNA is TGTGCCAGCAGTTACTCGACAGGGTACGAGCAGTACGTC.